What follows are 20 T cell receptor beta chains derived from one specimen sequenced in a study of blood T cell repertoires in COVID-19. TCRdb keeps only in-frame clones here, not all; method: immunoSEQ multiplex PCR. The repertoire holds approximately 300,000 clones, about 85% seen once, with 0.87% in the top ten. Sequencing was performed on peripheral blood. The receptors derive from a human donor with COVID-19, enrolled during active disease. The donor label of this sample is uncertain.

DNA for the CDR3: TGTGCCAGCAGCCAAGAGGGCGGGAGCCAGTACCTGAGCACAGATACGCAGTATTTT. It is translated as CASSQEGGSQYLSTDTQYF. This chain uses TRBV3-1 (or the pseudogene TRBV3-2) with TRBJ2-3; 7 positions match TRBD2. Trimming at V came to 0 bases and at J to 0 bases, leaving 12 bases not matched to a gene. Germline assignment: CDR1 LGHDT and CDR2 YNNKEL (reference sequence). The length of the CDR3 is 19 residues.

The chain is built from TRBV7-3 and TRBJ1-2; D gene ambiguous. This CDR3 has 14 residues. Per the germline V gene, CDR1 is SGHTA and CDR2 is FQGTGA. V was shortened by 4 bases and J by 8 bases, with 17 bases between the two germline ends. Written as DNA, the CDR3 is TGTGCCAGCAGCTCAATCGGCCCCTCCGGGGGCTACACCTTC. It translates to CASSSIGPSGGYTF.

The rearrangement joins TRBV7-3 to TRBJ2-6; D is possibly TRBD1 (5 bases). Germline CDR1 SGHTA, CDR2 FQGTGA. The CDR3 is 16 amino acids. The V gene lost 5 bases and the J gene lost 1 base, with 12 bases spanning the gap. The DNA of the CDR3 is TGTGCCAGCAGCCCCTCAGGGTTTTCTGGGGCCAACGTCCTGACTTTC. Protein sequence: CASSPSGFSGANVLTF.

The chain links TRBV18 to TRBJ1-1, with D uncertain. The germline gives CDR1 KGHSH, CDR2 LQKENI. The CDR3 contains 12 residues. V was pared by 5 bases and J by 7 bases, with 11 bases between. CDR3 bases: TGTGCCAGCTCAACCTCACAGAATGAAGCTTTCTTT. Its protein is CASSTSQNEAFF.

The chain links TRBV6-1 to TRBJ1-1, with 8 bases identical to TRBD1. The V gene's germline CDR1 is MNHNS and CDR2 SASEGT. This CDR3 comprises 15 residues. J gave up 0 bases and V 2 bases, and 2 bases lay outside the gene matches. The CDR3 region is CASSERQGMNTEAFF. The CDR3, as DNA: TGTGCCAGCAGTGAAAGACAGGGGATGAACACTGAAGCTTTCTTT.

This chain uses TRBV27 with TRBJ2-7; the D gene is possibly TRBD2 (5 bases). This CDR3 spans 13 amino acids. With 3 bases removed from V and 6 bases from J, the gap between germline ends came to 12 bases. CDR1 is MNHEY and CDR2 is SMNVEV in the germline V gene (reference sequence). CDR3: CASSFRRVSEQYF. DNA of the CDR3: TGTGCCAGCAGTTTCAGGCGGGTCTCCGAGCAGTACTTC.

The rearrangement links TRBV27 to TRBJ2-7, with TRBD2 matching over 12 bases. In germline, CDR1 is MNHEY, CDR2 SMNVEV (reference sequence). Germline trimming cut 3 bases from V and 4 bases from J; bases unmatched to any gene: 4. The CDR3 extends over 15 amino acids. CDR3 protein: CASSFSSGRVYEQYF. DNA for the CDR3: TGTGCCAGCAGTTTTTCTAGCGGGAGGGTATACGAGCAGTACTTC.

In nucleotides, the CDR3 is TGTGCCAGCAGGGGGGGAGGGACTGAAGCTTTCTTT. Its translation: CASRGGGTEAFF. The rearrangement links TRBV28 to TRBJ1-1, with a possible D match to TRBD1 (5 bases). The germline gives CDR1 MDHEN, CDR2 SYDVKM. V was cut by 6 bases and J by 5 bases, with 10 bases left in between. This CDR3 comprises 12 residues.

The chain uses TRBV29-1 and TRBJ2-5, with D perhaps matching TRBD1 (6 bases). V was cut by 4 bases and J by 4 bases, with 10 bases left in between. CDR1 and CDR2 (germline): SQVTM, ANQGSEA. CDR3 length: 12 amino acids. This CDR3 reads CSVGGTPETQYF. The CDR3 DNA sequence: TGCAGCGTTGGGGGGACACCAGAGACCCAGTACTTC.

This clone was picked up a small number of times. The CDR3 coding sequence is TGTGCCAGCAAACTTCGGACAGCCAATCAGCCCCAGCATTTT. Amino acid sequence: CASKLRTANQPQHF. The chain is built from TRBV2 and TRBJ1-5, with D maybe TRBD1 (6 bases). The germline V gene has CDR1 SNHLY and CDR2 FYNNEI. V was shortened by 7 bases and J by 3 bases, with 13 bases between the two germline ends. This CDR3 is built from 14 residues. Based on the CDR3 plus reference TRBV2 and TRBJ1-5, the full variable domain is EPEVTQTPSHQVTQMGQEVILRCVPISNHLYFYWYRQILGQKVEFLVSFYNNEISEKSEIFDDQFSVERPDGSNFTLKIRSTKLEDSAMYFCASKLRTANQPQHFGDGTRLSIL.

The gene calls are TRBV5-6 and TRBJ2-1; 12 positions match TRBD1. Trimming took 4 bases from V and 9 from J; bases not matched to a gene: 8. CDR1 SGHDT and CDR2 YYEEEE come from the germline V gene. The CDR3 runs to 15 residues. DNA for the CDR3: TGTGCCAGCAGCCCAGGGACAGGGGGCTTCTTTGAGCAGTTCTTC. This translates into CASSPGTGGFFEQFF. The full variable domain, completed using reference TRBV5-6 and TRBJ2-1, is DAGVTQSPTHLIKTRGQQVTLRCSPKSGHDTVSWYQQALGQGPQFIFQYYEEEERQRGNFPDRFSGHQFPNYSSELNVNALLLGDSALYLCASSPGTGGFFEQFFGPGTRLTVL.

The chain links TRBV30 to TRBJ1-1; 7 nucleotides match TRBD1. The CDR3 is made up of 13 amino acids. Germline V CDR1 and CDR2: GTSNPN, SVGIG (reference sequence). J gave up 5 bases and V 3 bases, and 6 bases lay outside the gene matches. The CDR3 spells CAWSEGASTEAFF. DNA of the CDR3: TGTGCCTGGAGCGAGGGGGCGAGTACTGAAGCTTTCTTT.

V usage is TRBV6-5 and J usage is TRBJ2-3, with D possibly matching TRBD1 (5 bases). With 6 bases removed from V and 1 base from J, the gap between germline ends came to 14 bases. The CDR3 is 15 residues long. The V gene's germline CDR1 is MNHEY and CDR2 SVGAGI. The DNA of the CDR3 is TGTGCCAGCAGCGCAGGGCACGGCGGCACAGATACGCAGTATTTT. Translating it yields CASSAGHGGTDTQYF.

The chain is built from TRBV7-9 and TRBJ2-7; no definite D call. The V end lost 0 bases, the J end lost 5 bases, and 5 bases lay between the germline ends. The length of the CDR3 is 12 residues. CDR1 is SEHNR and CDR2 is FQNEAQ in the germline V gene (reference sequence). CDR3 protein: CASSLATDEQYF. The CDR3 region has the DNA TGTGCCAGCAGCTTAGCTACGGACGAGCAGTACTTC. The whole variable domain, remainder taken from reference TRBV7-9 and TRBJ2-7, is DTGVSQNPRHKITKRGQNVTFRCDPISEHNRLYWYRQTLGQGPEFLTYFQNEAQLEKSRLLSDRFSAERPKGSFSTLEIQRTEQGDSAMYLCASSLATDEQYFGPGTRLTVT.

The rearrangement joins TRBV7-3 to TRBJ2-2, with 7 nucleotides matching TRBD1. The junction had 2 bases not matched to a gene; V was cut back by 0 bases and J by 4 bases. Germline V gene sequence: CDR1 SGHTA, CDR2 FQGTGA. This CDR3 comprises 15 residues. The CDR3: CASSLTRQGTGELFF. In DNA, the CDR3 is TGTGCCAGCAGCTTAACTCGACAGGGCACCGGGGAGCTGTTTTTT.

The chain uses TRBV7-3 and TRBJ1-4, with TRBD1 identical over 7 bases. The CDR3 length is 17 residues. V gave up 2 bases and J gave up 7 bases; unmatched junction bases: 13. CDR1 and CDR2 (germline): SGHTA, FQGTGA. The CDR3 sequence: CASSLPGETGVGEKLFF. The CDR3 DNA is TGTGCCAGCAGCTTACCAGGGGAAACAGGGGTAGGTGAAAAACTGTTTTTT. Filled out from reference TRBV7-3 and TRBJ1-4, the complete variable domain reads GAGVSQTPSNKVTEKGKYVELRCDPISGHTALYWYRQSLGQGPEFLIYFQGTGAADDSGLPNDRFFAVRPEGSVSTLKIQRTERGDSAVYLCASSLPGETGVGEKLFFGSGTQLSVL.

V is TRBV7-9 and J is TRBJ1-2, with 7 bases that match TRBD1. With 5 bases clipped from V and 8 bases from J, the junction kept 11 bases outside the gene matches. CDR1 and CDR2 from the germline V gene are SEHNR and FQNEAQ (reference sequence). CDR3 length equals 14 residues. The CDR3 DNA is TGTGCCAGCAGCCCGACAAACGACAGGGAGGGCTACACCTTC. It translates to CASSPTNDREGYTF.

V usage is TRBV12-3 or TRBV12-4 and J usage is TRBJ1-2; 7 positions match TRBD1. The CDR3 runs to 13 residues. Trimming took 6 bases from V and 2 from J; bases not matched to a gene: 3. The CDR3 DNA is TGTGCCAGCAGCCCGGGACAGAACTATGGCTACACCTTC. This encodes CASSPGQNYGYTF.

The chain is built from TRBV2 and TRBJ1-1; 8 positions match TRBD1. V was pared by 2 bases and J by 4 bases, with 3 bases of the junction left unmatched. This CDR3 spans 14 amino acids. Germline CDR1 reads SNHLY; CDR2 reads FYNNEI. The DNA of the CDR3 is TGTGCCAGCAGTGAACGGCAGGGGGCCACTGAAGCTTTCTTT. Protein product: CASSERQGATEAFF.

The chain joins TRBV9 to TRBJ2-1; 9 nucleotides match TRBD2. From germline, CDR1 is SGDLS and CDR2 YYNGEE. The V gene end was trimmed by 3 bases and the J gene end by 2 bases; junction bases not matched to a gene: 6. This CDR3 has 16 residues. The CDR3 DNA sequence: TGTGCCAGCAGCGCGGGACTAGCAGCACCCTACAATGAGCAGTTCTTC. Translation gives CASSAGLAAPYNEQFF. Full variable domain (remainder filled in from reference TRBV9 and TRBJ2-1): DSGVTQTPKHLITATGQRVTLRCSPRSGDLSVYWYQQSLDQGLQFLIQYYNGEERAKGNILERFSAQQFPDLHSELNLSSLELGDSALYFCASSAGLAAPYNEQFFGPGTRLTVL.